This T cell receptor beta chain was identified during a study of early T cells in non-severe SARS-CoV-2 infection. Looking at the study overall: The sequenced material was bulk RNA from unsorted whole blood, and its chains were unpaired.

In regard to this clonotype: Its antigen is not known.

CDR1 and CDR2 from the germline V gene are KGHSH and LQKENI. The CDR3 is 13 residues long. With 4 bases removed from V and 2 bases from J, the gap between germline ends came to 8 bases. Researchers attached unique molecular identifiers to individual cDNA molecules. TCRdb passed the 5' RACE reads through MiXCR, listing each CDR3 protein once. The table lists 75,000 to 100,000 distinct CDR3 sequences, more than 12% of them singletons. Overall study results and limits: Private and CD4 specificities were missed by VDJdb matching, skewed to anti-spike CD8.

The sequencing sample was made of whole blood. This TCR came from an adult who was a healthcare worker with PCR-confirmed SARS-CoV-2 infection or an uninfected control (not recorded which). The rearrangement joins TRBV18 to TRBJ1-1, with D unclear. CDR3 amino acids: CASSRSGNTEAFF. CDR3 in DNA: TGTGCCAGCTCACGGTCGGGAAACACTGAAGCTTTCTTT.